One and the same sample provided the 30 T cell receptor beta chains below, sequenced in a study of blood T cell repertoires in COVID-19. Only in-frame clones appear in the TCRdb table, and some are missing; sequencing was by immunoSEQ multiplex PCR. This table has about 200,000 clones, roughly 80% appearing once. The material sequenced was peripheral blood. These receptors came from a woman in her seventies with COVID-19, enrolled during active disease.

This clone was counted only a few times. The chain links TRBV7-8 to TRBJ1-1; D gene unclear. The CDR3 is 14 amino acids. The germline CDR1 and CDR2 sequences are SGHVS and FQNEAQ. The V end was cut by 4 bases, the J end by 1 base, with 10 bases between. The CDR3 DNA is TGTGCCAGCAGCTATGACACGTCGAACACTGAAGCTTTCTTT. Translation: CASSYDTSNTEAFF.

In this sample, this clone turned up a few times. This rearrangement joins TRBV5-1 to TRBJ2-3; TRBD2 might be the D (6 bases). CDR1 SGHRS and CDR2 YFSETQ come from the germline V gene. The germline V and J ends were trimmed by 3 bases and 1 base, with 12 bases remaining between them. The CDR3 extends over 15 amino acids. The CDR3 coding sequence is TGCGCCAGCAGCTCCGGGCGGGGCGGCACAGATACGCAGTATTTT. It translates to CASSSGRGGTDTQYF. The full variable domain, rest sourced from reference TRBV5-1 and TRBJ2-3, is KAGVTQTPRYLIKTRGQQVTLSCSPISGHRSVSWYQQTPGQGLQFLFEYFSETQRNKGNFPGRFSGRQFSNSRSEMNVSTLELGDSALYLCASSSGRGGTDTQYFGPGTRLTVL.

The rearrangement links TRBV27 to TRBJ2-7, with 9 bases fitting TRBD1. CDR3 size: 13 residues. The germline gives CDR1 MNHEY, CDR2 SMNVEV (reference sequence). V lost 3 bases and J lost 9; bases outside the gene matches: 6. The CDR3 spells CASSFGQGTGQYF. The DNA of the CDR3 is TGTGCCAGCAGTTTCGGACAGGGGACAGGGCAGTACTTC.

The V gene is TRBV27, the J gene TRBJ2-1, with D perhaps matching TRBD1 (6 bases). The CDR3 loop spans 16 amino acids. V lost 2 bases, J lost 4 bases, and 15 bases lay in between. The germline gives CDR1 MNHEY, CDR2 SMNVEV (reference sequence). Here the CDR3 DNA reads TGTGCCAGCAGTTTAGTTGGGGGCACTAGTTACAATGAGCAGTTCTTC. The encoded protein is CASSLVGGTSYNEQFF.

V and J are TRBV6-5 and TRBJ2-1; 9 positions agree with TRBD2. The CDR3 extends over 14 amino acids. The V and J ends lost 10 bases and 10 bases, in that order; junction bases with no gene match: 14. Germline V gene data show CDR1 as MNHEY and CDR2 as SVGAGI. Here the CDR3 reads CATRGLAGPVEQFF. Written as DNA, the CDR3 is TGTGCCACCCGAGGTCTAGCGGGGCCCGTGGAGCAGTTCTTC.

The chain recombines TRBV7-8 with TRBJ1-1, with TRBD1 identical over 8 bases. The CDR3 contains 13 residues. J gave up 5 bases and V 3 bases, and 2 bases lay outside the gene matches. CDR1 and CDR2 (germline): SGHVS, FQNEAQ. The DNA for the CDR3 is TGTGCCAGCAGCTTTACAGGGGGAACTGAAGCTTTCTTT. As protein: CASSFTGGTEAFF.

This clone was counted a few times. The V and J genes are TRBV19 and TRBJ2-6; D may be TRBD1 (6 bases). The length of the CDR3 is 14 residues. With 7 bases removed from V and 1 base from J, the gap between germline ends came to 8 bases. From germline, CDR1 is LNHDA and CDR2 SQIVND (reference sequence). The CDR3 region has the DNA TGTGCCAGTACCGACAGGTCTGGGGCCAACGTCCTGACTTTC. It yields the protein CASTDRSGANVLTF.

The V gene is TRBV5-6, the J gene TRBJ1-2; 7 bases align to TRBD1. There are 14 residues in the CDR3. Per the germline V gene, CDR1 is SGHDT and CDR2 is YYEEEE. V trimming: 2 bases; J trimming: 10 bases; junction bases outside the gene matches: 11. CDR3 loop: CASSFRGIGGAYTF. The CDR3 nucleotides are TGTGCCAGCAGCTTCAGGGGGATCGGGGGAGCCTACACCTTC.

The rearrangement links TRBV9 to TRBJ1-4, with 10 bases identical to TRBD1. Germline lookup yields CDR1 SGDLS and CDR2 YYNGEE. Trimming took 3 bases from V and 10 from J; bases not matched to a gene: 6. The CDR3 length is 14 residues. The CDR3 nucleotides read TGTGCCAGCAGCGCCCGGGACAGGGGCCTAAAACTGTTTTTT. Translated, it gives CASSARDRGLKLFF.

The chain combines TRBV28 with TRBJ1-5; D perhaps matches TRBD1 (6 bases). Germline V gene lookup returns CDR1 MDHEN and CDR2 SYDVKM. The V end was cut by 3 bases, the J end by 10 bases, with 7 bases between. CDR3 size: 11 residues. CDR3: CASSFRGPQHF. The CDR3 DNA reads TGTGCCAGCAGTTTCAGGGGCCCCCAGCATTTT.

The CDR3 region is CASSPSTDTQYF. The CDR3 nucleotides read TGTGCCAGCAGCCCTTCCACAGATACGCAGTATTTT. V usage is TRBV5-6 and J usage is TRBJ2-3, with no clear D. V gave up 4 bases and J gave up 2 bases, with 5 bases separating them. The CDR3 is 12 residues long. Germline assignment: CDR1 SGHDT and CDR2 YYEEEE.

The chain carries TRBV7-2 and TRBJ2-7; 7 nucleotides match TRBD2. In germline, CDR1 is SGHTA, CDR2 FQGNSA. The CDR3 totals 14 residues. V lost 5 bases, J lost 0 bases, and 4 bases stayed unmatched. The CDR3 DNA follows: TGTGCCAGCAGCCGGGACTATAGCTCCTACGAGCAGTACTTC. The encoded protein is CASSRDYSSYEQYF.

The V gene is TRBV27, the J gene TRBJ2-7; 13 bases line up with TRBD2. Trimming took 4 bases from V and 6 from J; bases not matched to a gene: 12. The CDR3 loop spans 17 amino acids. Germline CDR1 reads MNHEY; CDR2 reads SMNVEV (reference sequence). The CDR3 DNA sequence: TGTGCCAGCAGTTACGCCATGGGACTAGCGGGATTAAGCGAGCAGTACTTC. This sequence encodes CASSYAMGLAGLSEQYF.

This chain uses TRBV5-5 with TRBJ1-3, with 12 bases lining up with TRBD1. The CDR3 extends over 18 amino acids. V trimming: 3 bases; J trimming: 3 bases; junction bases outside the gene matches: 10. Germline V gene data show CDR1 as SGHKS and CDR2 as YYEKEE (reference sequence). CDR3 protein: CASSSGQGAIRGGNTIYF. In DNA, the CDR3 is TGTGCCAGCAGCTCGGGACAGGGGGCGATTCGGGGTGGAAACACCATATATTTT.

V gene TRBV28 combines with J gene TRBJ2-7; TRBD2 matches at 9 bases. Germline V gene lookup returns CDR1 MDHEN and CDR2 SYDVKM. V trimming: 5 bases; J trimming: 0 bases; junction bases outside the gene matches: 5. The CDR3 has 15 amino acids. CDR3 sequence reads: CASSRRGRASYEQYF. The CDR3 nucleotides are TGTGCCAGCAGTCGTCGCGGGAGGGCCTCCTACGAGCAGTACTTC.

V and J are TRBV3-1 (or the pseudogene TRBV3-2) and TRBJ2-7, with TRBD1 matching 11 bases. The CDR3 totals 15 residues. V was pared by 4 bases and J by 6 bases, with 8 bases of the junction left unmatched. Germline values: CDR1 LGHDT, CDR2 YNNKEL (reference sequence). The CDR3 spells CASSPRTGGSSEQYF. In DNA form, the CDR3 reads TGTGCCAGCAGCCCCCGGACAGGGGGCTCGAGCGAGCAGTACTTC.

The chain uses TRBV27 and TRBJ2-7; D not certain. Trimming removed 3 bases from V and 8 bases from J, with 20 bases in between. This CDR3 has 15 residues. Per germline, CDR1 MNHEY and CDR2 SMNVEV (reference sequence). CDR3 loop: CASSLSYRGKNKQYF. The CDR3 DNA follows: TGTGCCAGCAGTTTGTCCTATCGCGGTAAGAATAAGCAGTACTTC.

V and J are TRBV5-6 and TRBJ2-3; 13 bases line up with TRBD2. CDR3 length: 17 amino acids. Germline lookup yields CDR1 SGHDT and CDR2 YYEEEE. V was pared by 3 bases and J by 2 bases, with 6 bases of the junction left unmatched. CDR3 nucleotide sequence: TGTGCCAGCAGCTCGACTAGCGGGAGGCCTAACACAGATACGCAGTATTTT. It translates to CASSSTSGRPNTDTQYF.

The CDR3 loop is CATSGTSGLNEQYF. CDR3 DNA sequence: TGTGCCACCAGCGGGACTAGCGGATTAAACGAGCAGTACTTC. The chain has TRBV15 and TRBJ2-7; 11 nucleotides align to TRBD2. Unmatched junction bases numbered 5, after V lost 5 bases and J lost 5 bases. CDR1 is LNHNV, CDR2 YYDKDF, per germline (reference sequence). The CDR3 is 14 residues long.

In its sample, this clone was seen once. V usage is TRBV5-4 and J usage is TRBJ2-3, with 10 nucleotides matching TRBD2. The CDR3 loop spans 15 amino acids. V was clipped by 4 bases and J by 6 bases; unmatched bases: 8. The V gene's germline CDR1 is SGHNT and CDR2 YYREEE (reference sequence). CDR3 residues: CASSPYRAGGDTQYF. Here the CDR3 DNA reads TGTGCCAGCAGCCCGTATAGAGCGGGAGGGGATACGCAGTATTTT. Combining the CDR3 with reference TRBV5-4 and TRBJ2-3 gives the whole variable domain ETGVTQSPTHLIKTRGQQVTLRCSSQSGHNTVSWYQQALGQGPQFIFQYYREEENGRGNFPPRFSGLQFPNYSSELNVNALELDDSALYLCASSPYRAGGDTQYFGPGTRLTVL.

The genes are TRBV30 and TRBJ1-2, with D possibly being TRBD1 (5 bases). The CDR3 loop spans 11 amino acids. The germline V and J ends were trimmed by 4 bases and 13 bases, with 16 bases remaining between them. Germline CDR1 reads GTSNPN; CDR2 reads SVGIG (reference sequence). CDR3 bases: TGTGCCTGGATGGGGCCCTGGCTCTCCACCTTC. Amino acids: CAWMGPWLSTF. Drawing the rest from reference TRBV30 and TRBJ1-2, the complete variable domain is SQTIHQWPATLVQPVGSPLSLECTVEGTSNPNLYWYRQAAGRGLQLLFYSVGIGQISSEVPQNLSASRPQDRQFILSSKKLLLSDSGFYLCAWMGPWLSTFGSGTRLTVV.

This chain connects TRBV10-1 to TRBJ1-1, with TRBD1 as a possible D gene (5 bases). CDR3 length: 13 residues. The V and J ends lost 5 bases and 1 base respectively, with 8 bases between them. From germline, CDR1 is WNHNN and CDR2 SYGVQD (reference sequence). The CDR3 DNA follows: TGCGCCAGCAGTCGTACAGGGAACACTGAAGCTTTCTTT. Protein product: CASSRTGNTEAFF.

J is TRBJ2-1 and V is TRBV24-1, with TRBD1 matching 9 bases. Germline V gene sequence: CDR1 KGHDR, CDR2 SFDVKD. This CDR3 is 13 amino acids long. V shed 8 bases and J 7 bases; nucleotides not matched to a gene: 5. The CDR3, as DNA: TGTGCCACCACACAGGGGGCTAAGAATGAGCAGTTCTTC. This gives the protein CATTQGAKNEQFF.

The chain has TRBV11-3 and TRBJ2-2; TRBD2 matches at 12 bases. The CDR3 is 15 residues long. J lost 7 bases, V lost 5 bases, and 5 bases had no gene match. The germline CDR1 and CDR2 sequences are SGHNT and YENEEA. CDR3 nucleotide sequence: TGTGCCAGCAGCCGACTAGCGGGAGACGGCGGGGAGCTGTTTTTT. Protein product: CASSRLAGDGGELFF.

The chain carries TRBV6-6 and TRBJ1-1; 10 bases are shared with TRBD1. The CDR3 runs to 16 residues. CDR1 and CDR2 from the germline V gene are MNHNY and SVGAGI (reference sequence). J was trimmed by 0 bases and V by 6 bases; bases with no gene match: 7. CDR3 protein: CASSQRTGGLNTEAFF. The CDR3 DNA follows: TGTGCCAGCAGCCAGCGGACAGGGGGATTGAACACTGAAGCTTTCTTT.

The V and J genes are TRBV6-5 and TRBJ2-2; D may be TRBD1 (6 bases). Trimming took 2 bases from V and 7 from J, leaving 14 bases between them. Per the germline V gene, CDR1 is MNHEY and CDR2 is SVGAGI. This CDR3 is built from 15 residues. CDR3 sequence: CASSYRRQDGGELFF. The CDR3 region has the DNA TGTGCCAGCAGTTACCGTCGACAGGACGGCGGGGAGCTGTTTTTT.

The chain links TRBV5-1 to TRBJ2-7, with D tentatively TRBD1 (5 bases). Germline V gene sequence: CDR1 SGHRS, CDR2 YFSETQ. V lost 8 bases and J 0 bases, leaving 12 bases between the germline ends. The CDR3 is made up of 13 amino acids. The DNA for the CDR3 is TGCGCCAGTCGGCTGACAGTCTCCTACGAGCAGTACTTC. Protein sequence: CASRLTVSYEQYF.

This clone was picked up a small number of times. The same CDR3 also results from other DNA sequences found in this sample. The J gene is TRBJ2-7, the V gene TRBV6-6; the match to TRBD1 covers 9 bases. The CDR3 runs 15 residues. V gave up 4 bases and J gave up 0 bases; unmatched junction bases: 4. Germline V lookup: CDR1 MNHNY, CDR2 SVGAGI (reference sequence). This CDR3 is CASSSGQGSSYEQYF. In DNA, the CDR3 is TGTGCCAGCAGTTCCGGACAGGGGAGCTCCTACGAGCAGTACTTC.

The gene calls are TRBV6-2 or TRBV6-3 and TRBJ1-1; D is perhaps TRBD1 (5 bases). Germline CDR1 MNHEY, CDR2 SVGEGT. The CDR3 runs to 13 residues. The ends were cut back, 5 bases at V and 0 bases at J, with 7 bases in the middle. The CDR3 loop reads CASSIQVNTEAFF. CDR3 DNA sequence: TGTGCCAGCAGTATACAGGTGAACACTGAAGCTTTCTTT.

J is TRBJ1-2 and V is TRBV7-9; the D gene is possibly TRBD1 (5 bases). The germline V gene encodes CDR1 SEHNR and CDR2 FQNEAQ (reference sequence). The CDR3 sequence is 15 residues long. Trimming pared 0 bases from V and 2 bases from J, leaving 10 bases between. CDR3 sequence: CASSLASRVNYGYTF. In DNA, the CDR3 is TGTGCCAGCAGCTTAGCTTCCAGGGTCAACTATGGCTACACCTTC.